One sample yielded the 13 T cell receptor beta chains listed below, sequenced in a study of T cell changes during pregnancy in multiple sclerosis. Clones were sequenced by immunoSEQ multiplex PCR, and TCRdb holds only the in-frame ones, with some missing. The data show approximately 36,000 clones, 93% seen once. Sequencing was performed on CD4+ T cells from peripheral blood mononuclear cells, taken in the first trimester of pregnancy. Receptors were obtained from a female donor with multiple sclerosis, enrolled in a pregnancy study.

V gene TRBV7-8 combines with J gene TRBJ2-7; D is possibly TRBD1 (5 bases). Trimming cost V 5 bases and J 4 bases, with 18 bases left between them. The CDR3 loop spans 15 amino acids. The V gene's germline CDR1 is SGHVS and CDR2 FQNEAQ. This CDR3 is CASSPPGREEYEQYF. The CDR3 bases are TGTGCCAGCAGCCCCCCGGGCAGGGAAGAATACGAGCAGTACTTC.

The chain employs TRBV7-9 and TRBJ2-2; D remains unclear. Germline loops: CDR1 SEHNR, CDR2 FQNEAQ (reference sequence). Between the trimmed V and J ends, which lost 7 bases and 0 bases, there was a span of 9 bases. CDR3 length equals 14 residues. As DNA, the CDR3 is TGTGCCAGCACCCGGAGCACGAACACCGGGGAGCTGTTTTTT. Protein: CASTRSTNTGELFF. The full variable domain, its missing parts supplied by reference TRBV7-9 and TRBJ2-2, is DTGVSQNPRHKITKRGQNVTFRCDPISEHNRLYWYRQTLGQGPEFLTYFQNEAQLEKSRLLSDRFSAERPKGSFSTLEIQRTEQGDSAMYLCASTRSTNTGELFFGEGSRLTVL.

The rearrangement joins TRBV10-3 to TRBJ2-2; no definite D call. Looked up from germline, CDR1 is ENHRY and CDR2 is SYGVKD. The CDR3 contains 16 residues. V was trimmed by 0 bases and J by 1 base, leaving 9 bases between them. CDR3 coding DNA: TGTGCCATCAGTGAGTCTACGGTTCTGAACACCGGGGAGCTGTTTTTT. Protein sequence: CAISESTVLNTGELFF.

The CDR3 spells CASSLASGTYNEQFF. The DNA for the CDR3 is TGTGCCAGCAGTTTGGCTAGCGGAACCTACAATGAGCAGTTCTTC. The chain links TRBV28 to TRBJ2-1, with 7 nucleotides matching TRBD2. Germline CDR1 is MDHEN and CDR2 is SYDVKM. Trimming at V came to 3 bases and at J to 2 bases, leaving 4 bases not matched to a gene. The CDR3 runs to 15 residues.

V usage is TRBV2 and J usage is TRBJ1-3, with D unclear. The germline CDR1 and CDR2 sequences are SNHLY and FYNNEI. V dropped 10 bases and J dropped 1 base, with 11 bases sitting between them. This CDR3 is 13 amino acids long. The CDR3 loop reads CANRGRSGNTIYF. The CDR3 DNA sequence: TGTGCCAACCGAGGGCGTTCTGGAAACACCATATATTTT. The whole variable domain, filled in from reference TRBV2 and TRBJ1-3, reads EPEVTQTPSHQVTQMGQEVILRCVPISNHLYFYWYRQILGQKVEFLVSFYNNEISEKSEIFDDQFSVERPDGSNFTLKIRSTKLEDSAMYFCANRGRSGNTIYFGEGSWLTVV.

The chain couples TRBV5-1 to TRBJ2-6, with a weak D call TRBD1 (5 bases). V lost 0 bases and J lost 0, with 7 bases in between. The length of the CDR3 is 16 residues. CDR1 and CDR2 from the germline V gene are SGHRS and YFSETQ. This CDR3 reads CASSLGDSSGANVLTF. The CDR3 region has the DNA TGCGCCAGCAGCTTGGGAGACAGCTCTGGGGCCAACGTCCTGACTTTC.

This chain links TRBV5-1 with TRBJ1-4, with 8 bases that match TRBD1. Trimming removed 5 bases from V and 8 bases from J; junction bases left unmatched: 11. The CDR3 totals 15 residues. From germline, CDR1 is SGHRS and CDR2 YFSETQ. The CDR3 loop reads CASRTAGGSGEKLFF. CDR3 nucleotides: TGCGCCAGCAGAACTGCAGGGGGCAGCGGGGAAAAACTGTTTTTT.

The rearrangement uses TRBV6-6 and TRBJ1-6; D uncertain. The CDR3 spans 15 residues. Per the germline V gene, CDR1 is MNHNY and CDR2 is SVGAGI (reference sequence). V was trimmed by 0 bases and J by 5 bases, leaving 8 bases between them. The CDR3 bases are TGTGCCAGCAGTTACTCGAGTGGAGATAATTCACCCCTCCACTTT. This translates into CASSYSSGDNSPLHF.

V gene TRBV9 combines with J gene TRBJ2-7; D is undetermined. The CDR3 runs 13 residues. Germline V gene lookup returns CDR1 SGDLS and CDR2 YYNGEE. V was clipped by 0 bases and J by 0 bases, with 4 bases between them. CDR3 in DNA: TGTGCCAGCAGCGTAGGTAGCTCCTACGAGCAGTACTTC. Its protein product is CASSVGSSYEQYF. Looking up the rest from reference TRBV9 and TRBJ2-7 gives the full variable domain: DSGVTQTPKHLITATGQRVTLRCSPRSGDLSVYWYQQSLDQGLQFLIQYYNGEERAKGNILERFSAQQFPDLHSELNLSSLELGDSALYFCASSVGSSYEQYFGPGTRLTVT.

In nucleotides, the CDR3 is TGTGCCAGCAGTTTTCGGACAGGAGGGCTCTATGGCTACACCTTC. Translated, it gives CASSFRTGGLYGYTF. The rearrangement links TRBV27 to TRBJ1-2; 7 bases fit TRBD1. This CDR3 is 15 amino acids long. With 3 bases clipped from V and 4 bases from J, the junction kept 8 bases outside the gene matches. Per germline, CDR1 MNHEY and CDR2 SMNVEV (reference sequence).

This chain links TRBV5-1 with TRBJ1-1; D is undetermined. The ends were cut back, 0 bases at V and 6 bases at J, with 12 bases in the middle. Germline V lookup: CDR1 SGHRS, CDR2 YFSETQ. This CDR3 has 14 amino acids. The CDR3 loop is CASSLGIPGAEAFF. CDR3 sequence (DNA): TGCGCCAGCAGCTTGGGTATCCCCGGGGCTGAAGCTTTCTTT.

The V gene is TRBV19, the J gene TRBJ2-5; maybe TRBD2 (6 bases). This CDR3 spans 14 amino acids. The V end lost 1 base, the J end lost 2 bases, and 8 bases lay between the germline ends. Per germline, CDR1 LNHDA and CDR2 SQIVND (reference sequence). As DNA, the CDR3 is TGTGCCAGTAGTATAGGTGGAGGGCAAGAGACCCAGTACTTC. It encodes CASSIGGGQETQYF.

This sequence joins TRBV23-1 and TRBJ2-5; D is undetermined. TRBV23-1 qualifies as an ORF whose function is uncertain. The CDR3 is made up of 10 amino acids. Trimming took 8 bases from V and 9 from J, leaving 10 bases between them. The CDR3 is CASRRVAQYF. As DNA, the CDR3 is TGCGCCAGCCGGAGAGTAGCCCAGTACTTC.